The 18 T cell receptor beta chains reported below all come from one sample, sequenced in a study of shared clonotypes between healthy human individuals. This table comes from immunoSEQ multiplex PCR, and its TCRdb copy is limited to in-frame clones, with some not included. The data hold under 1,100,000 clones, with roughly 74% observed a single time. The sample was memory CD4+ T cells from PBMCs. As to subset: CD45RA-negative fraction. The source of these receptors is a man aged 18 to 29 in good health. Some clones in this sample may be carry-over from other donors' samples.

The chain is built from TRBV5-4 and TRBJ2-7; 9 positions match TRBD2. Germline values: CDR1 SGHNT, CDR2 YYREEE (reference sequence). J lost 3 bases, V lost 4 bases, and 8 bases had no gene match. The CDR3 is made up of 15 amino acids. In DNA, the CDR3 is TGTGCCAGCAGCCCCCAGAGCGGGAGGCTCTACGAGCAGTACTTC. Translated: CASSPQSGRLYEQYF.

This clone was recorded a few times. The chain is built from TRBV7-9 and TRBJ2-3, with TRBD2 matching 8 bases. This CDR3 spans 17 amino acids. The J segment lost 3 bases and the V segment lost 3 bases, leaving 11 bases of the junction unmatched. Germline V gives CDR1 SEHNR, CDR2 FQNEAQ (reference sequence). The CDR3 here is CASSFFSRAGGTDTQYF. CDR3 sequence (DNA): TGTGCCAGCAGCTTCTTCTCTCGCGCGGGAGGTACAGATACGCAGTATTTT.

Only one count was recorded for this clone. The V gene is TRBV18, the J gene TRBJ2-5; possibly TRBD1 for D (5 bases). Germline CDR1 KGHSH, CDR2 LQKENI. The V and J ends lost 6 bases and 0 bases respectively, with 17 bases between them. CDR3 length equals 16 residues. The CDR3 DNA is TGTGCCAGCTCCCCAGGGCCGTGGGTCGACCAAGAGACCCAGTACTTC. Its protein product is CASSPGPWVDQETQYF.

V gene TRBV5-4 combines with J gene TRBJ2-2, with D unresolved. CDR3 length: 14 amino acids. Trimming shortened V by 0 bases and J by 0 bases, and 3 bases separated the two germline ends. CDR1 SGHNT and CDR2 YYREEE come from the germline V gene (reference sequence). CDR3 protein: CASSLAANTGELFF. In DNA form, the CDR3 reads TGTGCCAGCAGCTTGGCAGCGAACACCGGGGAGCTGTTTTTT.

The V gene is TRBV2, the J gene TRBJ2-6; D call uncertain. This CDR3 is 14 amino acids long. The germline gives CDR1 SNHLY, CDR2 FYNNEI. Trimming removed 4 bases from V and 3 bases from J, with 7 bases in between. The CDR3 region is CASSGAVGANVLTF. The CDR3 DNA reads TGTGCCAGCAGTGGGGCAGTTGGGGCCAACGTCCTGACTTTC.

The gene calls are TRBV18 and TRBJ2-2, with D perhaps TRBD2 (5 bases). CDR3 length equals 16 residues. V lost 0 bases to trimming and J lost 4 bases, with 12 bases between them. Germline V gives CDR1 KGHSH, CDR2 LQKENI. The CDR3 DNA reads TGTGCCAGCTCACCACCGCGAGGGTCTGCCACCGGGGAGCTGTTTTTT. Translation: CASSPPRGSATGELFF. Filled out from reference TRBV18 and TRBJ2-2, the complete variable domain reads NAGVMQNPRHLVRRRGQEARLRCSPMKGHSHVYWYRQLPEEGLKFMVYLQKENIIDESGMPKERFSAEFPKEGPSILRIQQVVRGDSAAYFCASSPPRGSATGELFFGEGSRLTVL.

V is TRBV7-2 and J is TRBJ2-7; 9 bases align to TRBD1. V lost 4 bases and J lost 7; bases outside the gene matches: 5. CDR1 SGHTA and CDR2 FQGNSA come from the germline V gene. The CDR3 runs to 13 residues. CDR3 nucleotides: TGTGCCAGCAGCTCGGGGACAGGGAGGGAGCAGTACTTC. Residues: CASSSGTGREQYF.

This sequence joins TRBV12-5 and TRBJ1-1; 10 bases map to TRBD1. The germline gives CDR1 LGHNT, CDR2 FRNRAP. The length of the CDR3 is 16 residues. Trimming at V came to 8 bases and at J to 4 bases, leaving 13 bases not matched to a gene. The CDR3 region is CASIMRQGASITEAFF. The CDR3 nucleotides are TGTGCTAGTATCATGAGACAGGGGGCTTCAATCACTGAAGCTTTCTTT.

This clone was seen a single time. The chain joins TRBV11-3 to TRBJ2-1; D uncertain. V was cut by 2 bases and J by 10 bases, with 12 bases left in between. This CDR3 contains 13 residues. Germline-derived CDR1 and CDR2 are SGHNT and YENEEA. The CDR3 protein is CASSLLMTTEQFF. The CDR3 DNA follows: TGTGCCAGCAGCTTACTGATGACGACAGAGCAGTTCTTC.

Only one count was recorded for this clone. The rearrangement links TRBV5-1 to TRBJ2-7; a possible D gene is TRBD2 (6 bases). Germline lookup yields CDR1 SGHRS and CDR2 YFSETQ. The CDR3 length is 16 residues. Trimming took off 0 bases at V and 2 bases at J, with 15 bases between the two ends. CDR3 protein: CASSLAVGSGTYEQYF. DNA of the CDR3: TGCGCCAGCAGCTTGGCCGTGGGTAGCGGAACCTACGAGCAGTACTTC.

In this sample, this clone turned up a few times. V is TRBV2 and J is TRBJ2-2; no firm D call. The CDR3 is 14 amino acids. CDR1 SNHLY and CDR2 FYNNEI come from the germline V gene. The V end lost 6 bases, the J end lost 2 bases, and 10 bases lay between the germline ends. The CDR3 region has the DNA TGTGCCAGCAGACGAAGCGCAAACACCGGGGAGCTGTTTTTT. Residues: CASRRSANTGELFF.

The chain couples TRBV6-6 to TRBJ1-5, with 10 bases matching TRBD1. J gave up 6 bases and V 6 bases, and 8 bases lay outside the gene matches. This CDR3 comprises 15 residues. Germline CDR1 reads MNHNY; CDR2 reads SVGAGI (reference sequence). For the CDR3, the DNA is TGTGCCAGCAGAGAACCGGGACAGGGGAGTCAGCCCCAGCATTTT. It is translated as CASREPGQGSQPQHF.

V usage is TRBV7-8 and J usage is TRBJ2-5; unclear D gene. Germline assignment: CDR1 SGHVS and CDR2 FQNEAQ. This CDR3 is 14 amino acids long. The V and J ends lost 3 bases and 5 bases respectively, with 13 bases between them. CDR3 sequence: CASSLRTVYETQYF. CDR3 DNA sequence: TGTGCCAGCAGCTTGAGGACGGTTTATGAGACCCAGTACTTC.

J is TRBJ1-1 and V is TRBV11-2; TRBD1 agrees at 7 bases. Germline CDR1 and CDR2: SGHAT and FQNNGV. V gave up 4 bases and J gave up 5 bases; unmatched junction bases: 7. The CDR3 extends over 14 amino acids. CDR3 residues: CASSSRDRVTEAFF. The CDR3 DNA follows: TGTGCCAGCAGCTCCCGAGACAGGGTAACTGAAGCTTTCTTT. Looking up the rest from reference TRBV11-2 and TRBJ1-1 gives the full variable domain: EAGVAQSPRYKIIEKRQSVAFWCNPISGHATLYWYQQILGQGPKLLIQFQNNGVVDDSQLPKDRFSAERLKGVDSTLKIQPAKLEDSAVYLCASSSRDRVTEAFFGQGTRLTVV.

This clone was seen only a few times. The chain links TRBV2 to TRBJ2-7; TRBD2 matches at 8 bases. The CDR3 runs 15 residues. Germline assignment: CDR1 SNHLY and CDR2 FYNNEI. Trimming at V came to 4 bases and at J to 3 bases, leaving 8 bases not matched to a gene. The CDR3 region has the DNA TGTGCCAGCAGTGGGCTAGCGGGCCTTTTCTACGAGCAGTACTTC. This translates into CASSGLAGLFYEQYF.

This chain links TRBV11-2 with TRBJ1-1, with D perhaps matching TRBD1 (6 bases). This CDR3 has 15 residues. Germline V gene data show CDR1 as SGHAT and CDR2 as FQNNGV. Trimming shortened V by 4 bases and J by 5 bases, and 17 bases separated the two germline ends. The CDR3 DNA reads TGTGCCAGCAGCTCAGTCGTCAGGGGTGGAACTGAAGCTTTCTTT. Translating gives CASSSVVRGGTEAFF.

In its sample, this clone was seen many times. For the CDR3, the DNA is TGTGCCAGTAGTATAGACCCCGGACGGAGTCATGCGCAGTATTTT. This encodes CASSIDPGRSHAQYF. The V and J genes are TRBV19 and TRBJ2-3; D gene uncertain. The germline V gene has CDR1 LNHDA and CDR2 SQIVND (reference sequence). V shed 0 bases and J shed 10 bases, with 17 bases lying between them. This CDR3 is 15 amino acids long.

The rearrangement uses TRBV25-1 and TRBJ2-1; a possible D gene is TRBD2 (6 bases). The CDR3 has 13 amino acids. Trimming took off 4 bases at V and 9 bases at J, with 13 bases between the two ends. Germline-derived CDR1 and CDR2 are MGHDK and SYGVNS. The CDR3 spells CASSAGVEREQFF. In DNA, the CDR3 is TGTGCCAGCAGTGCGGGGGTAGAGCGTGAGCAGTTCTTC. Filled out from reference TRBV25-1 and TRBJ2-1, the complete variable domain reads EADIYQTPRYLVIGTGKKITLECSQTMGHDKMYWYQQDPGMELHLIHYSYGVNSTEKGDLSSESTVSRIRTEHFPLTLESARPSHTSQYLCASSAGVEREQFFGPGTRLTVL.